Each of the 12 T cell receptor beta chains below was sequenced from the same sample in a study of lymphopenia after photon versus proton radiotherapy. Measured with immunoSEQ multiplex PCR; TCRdb has only the in-frame clones, and not every one. This sample has 15,000 or so clones, with about 79% found just once. The input for sequencing was peripheral blood, taken from a patient treated with proton-based radiotherapy. These receptors came from a man aged 70 or older with pancreatic cancer.

The genes are TRBV5-1 and TRBJ2-5; D unclear. V gave up 0 bases and J gave up 5 bases, with 8 bases separating them. The length of the CDR3 is 13 residues. The germline V gene has CDR1 SGHRS and CDR2 YFSETQ. This CDR3 is CASSLAFSETQYF. The CDR3, as DNA: TGCGCCAGCAGCTTGGCCTTTTCGGAGACCCAGTACTTC.

A few counts support this clone. V gene TRBV28 combines with J gene TRBJ2-7; D unresolved. Trimming took 5 bases from V and 4 from J, leaving 6 bases between them. This CDR3 is built from 11 residues. The germline V gene has CDR1 MDHEN and CDR2 SYDVKM. DNA of the CDR3: TGTGCCAGCAGTCTCCAATACGAGCAGTACTTC. It yields the protein CASSLQYEQYF.

The chain couples TRBV9 to TRBJ2-1; unclear D gene. CDR1 is SGDLS and CDR2 is YYNGEE in the germline V gene. This CDR3 is 14 amino acids long. V shed 4 bases and J shed 5 bases, with 13 bases lying between them. CDR3 nucleotides: TGTGCCAGCAGCCCGAGCCCCACGCACAATGAGCAGTTCTTC. Amino acids: CASSPSPTHNEQFF.

The rearrangement uses TRBV12-2 and TRBJ2-1; no DNA check was done on the table's D call, TRBD2. TRBV12-2 is an annotated pseudogene. The CDR3 covers 21 residues. The CDR3 DNA sequence: TGTGCAAGCCGATCGAGTTACTTCGGGACTAGCGGGAGGTGGGTTGACCATGAGCAGTTCTTC. The encoded protein is CASRSSYFGTSGRWVDHEQFF.

The gene calls are TRBV5-1 and TRBJ2-7, with D tentatively TRBD1 or TRBD2 (6 bases each). The CDR3 is made up of 14 amino acids. The V end lost 2 bases, the J end lost 6 bases, and 15 bases lay between the germline ends. Looked up from germline, CDR1 is SGHRS and CDR2 is YFSETQ. CDR3 protein: CASSLSPGEAEQYF. In DNA form, the CDR3 reads TGCGCCAGCAGCTTAAGTCCAGGGGAGGCCGAGCAGTACTTC.

The genes are TRBV27 and TRBJ2-3, with 9 bases lining up with TRBD2. The germline V gene has CDR1 MNHEY and CDR2 SMNVEV (reference sequence). The CDR3 has 14 residues. After removal of 10 bases from V and 3 bases from J, the junction contained 8 bases not matched to a gene. DNA for the CDR3: TGTGCCACGCGGCGGGGGGGCGGGACAGATACGCAGTATTTT. Translation: CATRRGGGTDTQYF.

CDR3 amino acids: CASSRPRQAGELFF. CDR3 DNA: TGTGCCAGTAGTCGTCCGAGACAGGCCGGGGAGCTGTTTTTT. The V gene is TRBV19, the J gene TRBJ2-2, with D possibly matching TRBD1 (6 bases). There are 14 residues in the CDR3. Trimming removed 5 bases from V and 6 bases from J, with 13 bases in between. Germline V lookup: CDR1 LNHDA, CDR2 SQIVND (reference sequence).

V usage is TRBV5-1 and J usage is TRBJ2-1; 11 bases line up with TRBD2. The junction had 6 bases not matched to a gene; V was cut back by 5 bases and J by 5 bases. Per germline, CDR1 SGHRS and CDR2 YFSETQ. This CDR3 has 15 residues. CDR3: CASRTGTSGNNEQFF. CDR3 in DNA: TGCGCCAGCAGAACCGGGACTAGCGGCAACAATGAGCAGTTCTTC.

The V gene is TRBV19, the J gene TRBJ1-2; 9 nucleotides match TRBD1. CDR3 length equals 16 residues. The J segment lost 0 bases and the V segment lost 5 bases, leaving 7 bases of the junction unmatched. Germline V gene data show CDR1 as LNHDA and CDR2 as SQIVND (reference sequence). The CDR3 reads CASSPGQGPTNYGYTF. The CDR3 DNA reads TGTGCCAGTAGTCCAGGACAGGGGCCCACTAACTATGGCTACACCTTC. Variable domain in full (rest from reference TRBV19 and TRBJ1-2): DGGITQSPKYLFRKEGQNVTLSCEQNLNHDAMYWYRQDPGQGLRLIYYSQIVNDFQKGDIAEGYSVSREKKESFPLTVTSAQKNPTAFYLCASSPGQGPTNYGYTFGSGTRLTVV.

The genes are TRBV12-5 and TRBJ2-7; 7 bases agree with TRBD2. Germline V lookup: CDR1 LGHNT, CDR2 FRNRAP. V was clipped by 2 bases and J by 0 bases; unmatched bases: 1. There are 14 residues in the CDR3. This chain's CDR3 is CASGLSGNSYEQYF. DNA for the CDR3: TGTGCTAGTGGTTTGAGCGGGAACTCCTACGAGCAGTACTTC.

The chain is built from TRBV7-8 and TRBJ2-3; possibly TRBD2 for D (5 bases). Trimming left V 4 bases short and J 6 bases short, with 26 bases between. This CDR3 has 18 amino acids. Germline V gene sequence: CDR1 SGHVS, CDR2 FQNEAQ. The CDR3 nucleotides read TGTGCCAGCAGCTCCGCTTTAATCCGGACTCACTTCGGGGATACGCAGTATTTT. It encodes CASSSALIRTHFGDTQYF.

For the CDR3, the DNA is TGTGCCAGCAGCTTCCGGGACAGGGGAATCGGGGAGCTGTTTTTT. This codes for CASSFRDRGIGELFF. The genes are TRBV5-4 and TRBJ2-2, with 10 bases matching TRBD1. Germline CDR1 and CDR2: SGHNT and YYREEE (reference sequence). CDR3 size: 15 residues. V dropped 2 bases and J dropped 7; count of bases not matched to a gene: 5.